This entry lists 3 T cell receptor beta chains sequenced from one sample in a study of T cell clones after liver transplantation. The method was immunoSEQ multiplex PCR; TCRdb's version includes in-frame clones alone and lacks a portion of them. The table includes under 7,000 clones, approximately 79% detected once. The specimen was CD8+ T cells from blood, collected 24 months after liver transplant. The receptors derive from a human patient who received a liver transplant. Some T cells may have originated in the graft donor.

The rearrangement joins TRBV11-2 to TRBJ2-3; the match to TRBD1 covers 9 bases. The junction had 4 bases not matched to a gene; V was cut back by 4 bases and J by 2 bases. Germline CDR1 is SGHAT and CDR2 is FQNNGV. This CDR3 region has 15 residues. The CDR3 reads CASSSGQGHTDTQYF. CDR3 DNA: TGTGCCAGCAGCTCGGGACAGGGACACACAGATACGCAGTATTTT.

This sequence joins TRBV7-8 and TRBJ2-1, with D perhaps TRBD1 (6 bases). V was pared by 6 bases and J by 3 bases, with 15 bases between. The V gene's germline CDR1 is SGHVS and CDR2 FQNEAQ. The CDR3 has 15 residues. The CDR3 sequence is CASSQGGLIYNEQFF. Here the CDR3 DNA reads TGTGCCAGCAGTCAAGGGGGTCTTATCTACAATGAGCAGTTCTTC.

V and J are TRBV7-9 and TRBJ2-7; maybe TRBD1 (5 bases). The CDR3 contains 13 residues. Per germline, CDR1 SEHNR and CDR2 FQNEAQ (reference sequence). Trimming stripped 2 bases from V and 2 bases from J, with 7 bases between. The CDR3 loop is CASSLTGPYEQYF. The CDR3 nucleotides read TGTGCCAGCAGCTTAACAGGACCCTACGAGCAGTACTTC.